Listed here is a single T cell receptor beta chain. Some clones are missing from TCRdb's copy, which holds only in-frame ones; the method was immunoSEQ multiplex PCR. The sample holds around 250,000 clones, around 87% seen once. Trimming at V came to 2 bases and at J to 4 bases, leaving 7 bases not matched to a gene. CDR3 length equals 15 residues. The germline gives CDR1 MNHEY, CDR2 SVGEGT. This sample is part of a study of blood T cell repertoires in COVID-19. About the study: Sites across the United States, Italy and Spain contributed samples from acute and convalescent COVID-19. PBMCs, B-cell-depleted T cells, or T cells were the source of the cDNA or gDNA that made up the material.

While infection was still active, Seattle patients were enrolled and then followed longitudinally. This TCR came from a woman in her sixties with COVID-19, enrolled during active disease. The sequenced sample consisted of peripheral blood. V usage is TRBV6-2 or TRBV6-3 and J usage is TRBJ2-7, with 8 bases fitting TRBD2. The CDR3 DNA reads as TGTGCCAGCAGTTACGTTGCGGGGGGACTATACGAGCAGTACTTC. Residues: CASSYVAGGLYEQYF.